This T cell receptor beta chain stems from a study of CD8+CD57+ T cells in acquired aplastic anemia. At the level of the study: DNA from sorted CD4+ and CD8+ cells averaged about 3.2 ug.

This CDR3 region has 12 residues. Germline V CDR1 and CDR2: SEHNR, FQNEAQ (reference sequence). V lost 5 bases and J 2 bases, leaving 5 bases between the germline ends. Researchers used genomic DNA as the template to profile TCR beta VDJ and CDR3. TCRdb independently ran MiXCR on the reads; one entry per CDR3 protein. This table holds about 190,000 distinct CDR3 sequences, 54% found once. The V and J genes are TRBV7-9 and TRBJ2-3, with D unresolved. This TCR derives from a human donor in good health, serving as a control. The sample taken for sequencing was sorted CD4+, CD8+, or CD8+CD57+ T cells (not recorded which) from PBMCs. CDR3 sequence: CASSEATDTQYF. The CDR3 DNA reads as TGTGCCAGCAGCGAGGCCACAGATACGCAGTATTTT.